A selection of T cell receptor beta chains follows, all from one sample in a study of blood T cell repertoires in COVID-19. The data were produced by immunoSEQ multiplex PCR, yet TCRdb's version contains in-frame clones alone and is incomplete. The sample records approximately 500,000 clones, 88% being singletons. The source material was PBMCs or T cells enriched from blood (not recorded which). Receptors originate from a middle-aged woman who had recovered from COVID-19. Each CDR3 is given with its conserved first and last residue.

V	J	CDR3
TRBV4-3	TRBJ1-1	CASSPRAGGARKAFF
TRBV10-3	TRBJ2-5	CAISESSGSQETQYF
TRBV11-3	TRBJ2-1	CASSLDSAGSSEQFF
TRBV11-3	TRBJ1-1	CASHADSMNTEAFF
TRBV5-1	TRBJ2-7	CASSPGHLPSYEQYF
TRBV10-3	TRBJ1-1	CAIKYGEFTEAFF
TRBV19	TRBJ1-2	CASSQQGPPANYGYTF
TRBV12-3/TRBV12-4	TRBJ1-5	CASSTGLNQPQHF
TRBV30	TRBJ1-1	CGLRGFPKNTEAFF
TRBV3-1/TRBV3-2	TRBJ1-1	CASSQDSGKTEAFF
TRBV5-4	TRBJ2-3	CASSPRGTSKDTQYF
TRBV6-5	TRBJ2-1	CASSYTSGRGNEQFF
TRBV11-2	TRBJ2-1	CASSLELAGGPLYEQFF
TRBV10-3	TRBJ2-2	CAISESGSSREVGTGELFF
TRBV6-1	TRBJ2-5	CASSELGGETQYF
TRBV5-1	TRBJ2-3	CASSLRGPGDTQYF
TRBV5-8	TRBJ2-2	CASSLVDSPNTGELFF
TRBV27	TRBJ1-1	CASSPYSTAMLGAFF
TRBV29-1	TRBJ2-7	CSVEDKNYEQYF
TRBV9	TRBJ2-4	CASSGSGLEGNIQYF
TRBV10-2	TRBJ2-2	CASSEFSASIRTGELFF
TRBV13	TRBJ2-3	CASSLRAGGESDTQYF
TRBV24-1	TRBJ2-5	CATSGGTGKQETQYF
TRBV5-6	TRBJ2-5	CASSWPGQPKETQYF
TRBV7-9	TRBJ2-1	CASSLGQGAYNEQFF
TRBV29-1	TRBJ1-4	CSVLDRVREKLFF
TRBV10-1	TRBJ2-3	CASSESIFGQGRDTQYF
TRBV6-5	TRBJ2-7	CASSYSGEDYEQYF
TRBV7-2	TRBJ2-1	CASSLVASGRVDEQFF
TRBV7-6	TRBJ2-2	CASSLEAGGPKTGELFF
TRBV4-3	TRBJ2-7	CASSQDWSFEQYF
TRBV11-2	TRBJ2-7	CASSVPGAYEQYF
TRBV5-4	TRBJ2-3	CASSARAGDLDTQYF
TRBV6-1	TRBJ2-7	CASSEGTGEPYEQYF
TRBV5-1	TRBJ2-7	CASSLASSSGGEHEQYF
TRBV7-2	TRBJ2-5	CASSLLGTSIETQYF
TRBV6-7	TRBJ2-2	CASSYMRLAGEKGTGELFF
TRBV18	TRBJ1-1	CASSRQSTGLEAFF
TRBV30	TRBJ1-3	CAWSLGNTIYF
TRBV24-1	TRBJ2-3	CATSDYSATDRTQYF
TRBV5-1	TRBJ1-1	CASSLGLNTEAFF
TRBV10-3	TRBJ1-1	CATFGTGNTEAFF
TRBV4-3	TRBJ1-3	CASSQDGRGLGNTIYF
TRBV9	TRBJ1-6	CASSVSTDIYNSPLHF